One sample yielded the 2 T cell receptor beta chains listed below, sequenced in a study of breast tumors, draining lymph nodes, adjacent tissues. Samples came from axillary lymph nodes draining the breast cancer. TCRdb analysed the multiplex PCR reads with MiXCR anew, one entry per CDR3 protein. The sample has about 89,000 distinct CDR3 sequences; approximately 31% are singletons. Sequenced sample: axillary lymph node tissue. These receptor sequences come from a female donor with breast cancer. Some clones in this sample may be carry-over from other donors' samples.

This clonotype appeared many times. This rearrangement joins TRBV20-1 to TRBJ2-7; 7 bases align to TRBD2. CDR3 length equals 16 residues. In germline, CDR1 is DFQATT, CDR2 SNEGSKA (reference sequence). The ends lost 3 bases at V and 7 bases at J; junction bases unmatched: 18. CDR3 sequence reads: CSASHRGRAAYDEQYF. Here the CDR3 DNA reads TGCAGTGCTAGTCATCGCGGGAGAGCCGCGTACGATGAGCAGTACTTC.

This clonotype was counted ten times or more. The chain couples TRBV5-1 to TRBJ2-5, with D uncertain. Germline CDR1 SGHRS, CDR2 YFSETQ. This CDR3 contains 14 residues. V dropped 4 bases and J dropped 5 bases, with 15 bases sitting between them. CDR3 DNA: TGCGCCAGCAGCCTGGCGGTAGCCTGGGAGACCCAGTACTTC. Translating it yields CASSLAVAWETQYF.